Following are 19 T cell receptor beta chains from one sample sequenced in a study of shared clonotypes between healthy human individuals. Profiled with immunoSEQ multiplex PCR; TCRdb holds only in-frame clones, not every one. The profile shows about 1.5 million clones, about 98% of them singletons. The sequenced sample was naive CD4+ T cells sorted from blood. Subset: CD45RA+ positively selected. The receptors derive from a man under 40 in good health.

Regarding this clone: Germline and junction disagree at one end, which may indicate a read error. The rearrangement links TRBV20-1 to TRBJ1-5, with 7 positions matching TRBD1. This CDR3 has 11 amino acids. The V gene's germline CDR1 is DFQATT and CDR2 SNEGSKA (reference sequence). As DNA, the CDR3 is TGCAGTGCTAGGATAGCGGACAGGCCAAATTTT. Its protein is CSARIADRPNF.

This chain connects TRBV4-3 to TRBJ2-3, with a tentative D call TRBD2 (6 bases). With 0 bases removed from V and 1 base from J, the gap between germline ends came to 11 bases. Germline V gene data show CDR1 as LGHNA and CDR2 as YSLEER. The CDR3 is 16 amino acids. The CDR3 DNA reads as TGCGCCAGCAGCCAAGAGCAGAAGCGGGGCACAGATACGCAGTATTTT. This sequence encodes CASSQEQKRGTDTQYF.

This clone was detected once. The chain links TRBV28 to TRBJ1-1, with TRBD1 matching over 8 bases. The germline gives CDR1 MDHEN, CDR2 SYDVKM. The V gene end was trimmed by 4 bases and the J gene end by 3 bases; junction bases not matched to a gene: 4. The CDR3 sequence is 14 residues long. CDR3: CASSWQGAYTEAFF. The CDR3 DNA sequence: TGTGCCAGCAGTTGGCAGGGGGCGTACACTGAAGCTTTCTTT. The whole variable domain, filled in from reference TRBV28 and TRBJ1-1, reads DVKVTQSSRYLVKRTGEKVFLECVQDMDHENMFWYRQDPGLGLRLIYFSYDVKMKEKGDIPEGYSVSREKKERFSLILESASTNQTSMYLCASSWQGAYTEAFFGQGTRLTVV.

This sequence joins TRBV5-1 and TRBJ2-3; no definite D call. Per the germline V gene, CDR1 is SGHRS and CDR2 is YFSETQ. The CDR3 spans 13 residues. The V and J ends lost 1 base and 5 bases respectively, with 8 bases between them. CDR3 protein: CASSLTLIDTQYF. CDR3 coding DNA: TGCGCCAGCAGCTTGACCCTGATAGATACGCAGTATTTT.

This clone is a singleton in its sample. The chain links TRBV19 to TRBJ1-2; D perhaps matches TRBD1 (6 bases). V was shortened by 6 bases and J by 7 bases, with 18 bases between the two germline ends. Germline V gene sequence: CDR1 LNHDA, CDR2 SQIVND (reference sequence). This CDR3 has 14 amino acids. The CDR3 spells CASRIGGQGFGYTF. CDR3 nucleotides: TGTGCCAGTAGAATCGGGGGGCAGGGATTTGGCTACACCTTC.

This rearrangement joins TRBV10-2 to TRBJ2-1; 10 positions match TRBD2. This CDR3 contains 16 residues. Germline trimming cut 7 bases from V and 0 bases from J; bases unmatched to any gene: 6. The V gene's germline CDR1 is WSHSY and CDR2 SAAADI. In DNA, the CDR3 is TGCGCCAGCATTGGACTAGCGGAGAGCTCCTACAATGAGCAGTTCTTC. Translation: CASIGLAESSYNEQFF.

CDR3 in DNA: TGTGCCAGCAGCTTAGATTCGTGGCAGACCCCGTACCAAGAGACCCAGTACTTC. This encodes CASSLDSWQTPYQETQYF. The chain links TRBV11-2 to TRBJ2-5; D is uncertain. CDR3 length equals 18 residues. In germline, CDR1 is SGHAT, CDR2 FQNNGV. The V and J ends lost 0 bases and 0 bases respectively, with 17 bases between them. Drawing the rest from reference TRBV11-2 and TRBJ2-5, the complete variable domain is EAGVAQSPRYKIIEKRQSVAFWCNPISGHATLYWYQQILGQGPKLLIQFQNNGVVDDSQLPKDRFSAERLKGVDSTLKIQPAKLEDSAVYLCASSLDSWQTPYQETQYFGPGTRLLVL.

Worth noting for this clone: This same CDR3 is encoded by further DNA sequences in the sample. The V and J genes are TRBV5-1 and TRBJ2-7, with a weak D call TRBD2 (6 bases). V was clipped by 4 bases and J by 1 base, with 12 bases between them. The germline V gene has CDR1 SGHRS and CDR2 YFSETQ. CDR3 length equals 14 residues. The CDR3, as DNA: TGCGCCAGCAGCCCCGGGGGTGGTTCCTACGAGCAGTACTTC. As protein: CASSPGGGSYEQYF.

V gene TRBV6-5 combines with J gene TRBJ2-7; 13 bases map to TRBD2. Germline-derived CDR1 and CDR2 are MNHEY and SVGAGI. With 5 bases clipped from V and 4 bases from J, the junction kept 2 bases outside the gene matches. The CDR3 runs 14 residues. CDR3 sequence reads: CASSRLAGGYEQYF. The CDR3 DNA is TGTGCCAGCAGTAGACTAGCGGGAGGATACGAGCAGTACTTC.

V gene TRBV11-1 combines with J gene TRBJ2-1; maybe TRBD1 (5 bases). Germline V gene lookup returns CDR1 SGHAT and CDR2 FQDESV (reference sequence). Trimming removed 2 bases from V and 4 bases from J, with 9 bases in between. The CDR3 extends over 14 amino acids. The CDR3 nucleotides read TGTGCCAGCAGCTTAAGGGGCAATTACAATGAGCAGTTCTTC. This sequence encodes CASSLRGNYNEQFF.

The rearrangement uses TRBV14 and TRBJ2-3, with D perhaps matching TRBD2 (5 bases). From germline, CDR1 is SGHDN and CDR2 FVKESK. Trimming left V 4 bases short and J 4 bases short, with 18 bases between. The CDR3 consists of 16 residues. CDR3 amino acids: CASSRRMDPRADTQYF. CDR3 DNA sequence: TGTGCCAGCAGCCGCAGGATGGACCCGCGGGCAGATACGCAGTATTTT.

This rearrangement joins TRBV5-1 to TRBJ2-3; 12 bases agree with TRBD2. J was trimmed by 2 bases and V by 4 bases; bases with no gene match: 5. The germline gives CDR1 SGHRS, CDR2 YFSETQ. The CDR3 length is 16 residues. The CDR3 is CASSQRLAGDTDTQYF. CDR3 nucleotide sequence: TGCGCCAGCAGCCAAAGACTAGCGGGAGACACAGATACGCAGTATTTT.

V and J are TRBV19 and TRBJ2-7; either TRBD1 or TRBD2 may fit D (6 bases each). Germline assignment: CDR1 LNHDA and CDR2 SQIVND (reference sequence). V lost 4 bases, J lost 5 bases, and 18 bases lay in between. The CDR3 is 15 amino acids. CDR3 in amino acids: CASSTPGRGGNEQYF. CDR3 coding DNA: TGTGCCAGTAGTACCCCCGGCAGGGGAGGCAACGAGCAGTACTTC. Full variable domain (rest looked up from reference TRBV19 and TRBJ2-7): DGGITQSPKYLFRKEGQNVTLSCEQNLNHDAMYWYRQDPGQGLRLIYYSQIVNDFQKGDIAEGYSVSREKKESFPLTVTSAQKNPTAFYLCASSTPGRGGNEQYFGPGTRLTVT.

The rearrangement joins TRBV5-1 to TRBJ2-5; D gene uncertain. The CDR3 totals 13 residues. The V end lost 7 bases, the J end lost 5 bases, and 15 bases lay between the germline ends. The germline V gene encodes CDR1 SGHRS and CDR2 YFSETQ. The CDR3 coding sequence is TGCGCCAGCTTAGCCAGTAGTGGCGAGACCCAGTACTTC. This translates into CASLASSGETQYF.

The V gene is TRBV19, the J gene TRBJ2-1; TRBD2 matches 14 bases. Germline V gene lookup returns CDR1 LNHDA and CDR2 SQIVND (reference sequence). V shed 5 bases and J 8 bases; nucleotides not matched to a gene: 11. The CDR3 consists of 17 residues. This chain's CDR3 is CASSYHRGLAGGDEQFF. CDR3 nucleotide sequence: TGTGCCAGTAGTTATCACCGAGGACTAGCGGGAGGAGATGAGCAGTTCTTC.

This chain links TRBV6-1 with TRBJ2-1, with D perhaps TRBD1 (5 bases). Trimming shortened V by 7 bases and J by 3 bases, and 13 bases separated the two germline ends. Germline CDR1 is MNHNS and CDR2 is SASEGT. This CDR3 spans 14 amino acids. In DNA form, the CDR3 reads TGTGCCAGCATTCCGGGCAGGGTCTACAATGAGCAGTTCTTC. This translates into CASIPGRVYNEQFF.

The chain joins TRBV7-8 to TRBJ2-7; D gene ambiguous. The ends were cut back, 2 bases at V and 2 bases at J, with 7 bases in the middle. The V gene's germline CDR1 is SGHVS and CDR2 FQNEAQ. The CDR3 covers 13 residues. Here the CDR3 reads CASSLSTPYEQYF. The CDR3 region has the DNA TGTGCCAGCAGCTTATCGACACCCTACGAGCAGTACTTC.

The chain has TRBV18 and TRBJ2-1; 8 positions match TRBD1. The junction had 2 bases not matched to a gene; V was cut back by 1 base and J by 6 bases. CDR3 length: 14 amino acids. CDR1 and CDR2 from the germline V gene are KGHSH and LQKENI. The CDR3 spells CASSPLTGGNEQFF. Written as DNA, the CDR3 is TGTGCCAGCTCACCACTCACAGGGGGCAATGAGCAGTTCTTC. Supplemented by reference TRBV18 and TRBJ2-1, the full variable domain reads NAGVMQNPRHLVRRRGQEARLRCSPMKGHSHVYWYRQLPEEGLKFMVYLQKENIIDESGMPKERFSAEFPKEGPSILRIQQVVRGDSAAYFCASSPLTGGNEQFFGPGTRLTVL.

V is TRBV5-1 and J is TRBJ2-3; tentatively, D is TRBD1 (7 bases). The V and J ends lost 4 bases and 3 bases respectively, with 15 bases between them. CDR1 and CDR2 (germline): SGHRS, YFSETQ. The CDR3 has 15 residues. The CDR3 nucleotides read TGCGCCAGCAGCCCCCGGGCAGGGGGGACAGATACGCAGTATTTT. It translates to CASSPRAGGTDTQYF.